The clone carrying this T cell receptor (beta chain) was seen repeatedly, ten times or more. Its antigen is unknown. TCRdb ran MiXCR on the multiplex PCR reads and lists one entry per CDR3 protein. The table records around 66,000 distinct CDR3 sequences, less than 45% of them present only once. These data are taken from a study of breast tumors, draining lymph nodes, adjacent tissues. Study results and caveats: Luminal-like breast cancer showed significantly greater tumor-nontumor repertoire similarity than basal-like breast cancer did. The lymph node origin of tumor T cells was framed as consistent with a hypothesis, not demonstrated. Tumor TCR diversity was below lymph nodes but above nontumor tissue.

V shed 1 base and J shed 7 bases, with 4 bases lying between them. This CDR3 is 12 amino acids long. CDR1 and CDR2 from the germline V gene are SGHTA and FQGNSA. V gene TRBV7-2 combines with J gene TRBJ2-2; no clear D. The sequenced sample was breast tumor tissue. This sequence was found in a female donor with breast cancer. Some clones in this sample may be carry-over from other donors' samples. The CDR3 sequence is CASSLEYGELFF. In DNA form, the CDR3 reads TGTGCCAGCAGCTTAGAGTACGGGGAGCTGTTTTTT.